These T cell receptor beta chains were read from a single sample in a study of cytomegalovirus exposure and HLA in healthy donors. This table comes from immunoSEQ multiplex PCR, and its TCRdb copy is limited to in-frame clones, with some not included. This sample contains tens of thousands of clones. Specimen: PBMCs. The receptors stem from a female donor in good health and CMV-seronegative. The conserved cysteine and the conserved F or W are not part of the CDR3 here.

V gene	CDR3 protein
TRBV10-3	AISAPGHGGYT
TRBV30	AWSGTPYGYT
TRBV5-4	ASSLGEGGYGYT
TRBV5-4	ASSFRDSTYEQY
TRBV10-3	ATRERAQETQY
TRBV7-9	ASSPPPGYGYT
TRBV7-3	ASSPTTSGGLDTQY
TRBV6-1	ASSEGSSGRGETQY
TRBV6-5	ATRTDRWGTDTQY
TRBV5-1	ASSLMGGPNEQY
TRBV4-2	ASSQPGNTDTQY
TRBV6-5	ASSYSGQFMNTEDF
TRBV10-2	ANIPQWDRGNQPQH
TRBV9	ASRPGTYNEQF
TRBV5-1	ASSLGVRGFDEQY
TRBV30	AWSTGGVNQPQH
TRBV29-1	SVEVDRGRAAF
TRBV15	ATSRSGQDHYEQY
TRBV14	ASSQDMAATMGNQPQH
TRBV6-5	ASSYRETGDWGTQY
TRBV13	ASRHMLNTEAF
TRBV7-9	ASSLGQPRHEQY
TRBV4-3	ASSQLPGQEAF
TRBV29-1	SVVPGGYEQY
TRBV18	ASSDLENQPQH
TRBV6-5	ASSYSGLAGLATQY
TRBV9	ASSVDSNTEAF
TRBV4-3	ASSSGVRSNSPLH
TRBV11-2	ASSLGLAGTYEQY
TRBV7-2	ASSLAGRYGYT
TRBV18	ASSPLPIAGSTDTQY
TRBV7-9	ASSSPGLAGYEQY
TRBV4-3	ASSQELERPPQH
TRBV5-4	ASSPGDSSGDAYEQY
TRBV14	ASSQDFPGAGNTIY
TRBV25-1	ASSGTGAAETQY
TRBV19	ASSSAGARENYGYT
TRBV29-1	SVEWRGDEKLF
TRBV30	AWSVPGGGYGYT
TRBV9	ASSPGQANQPQH